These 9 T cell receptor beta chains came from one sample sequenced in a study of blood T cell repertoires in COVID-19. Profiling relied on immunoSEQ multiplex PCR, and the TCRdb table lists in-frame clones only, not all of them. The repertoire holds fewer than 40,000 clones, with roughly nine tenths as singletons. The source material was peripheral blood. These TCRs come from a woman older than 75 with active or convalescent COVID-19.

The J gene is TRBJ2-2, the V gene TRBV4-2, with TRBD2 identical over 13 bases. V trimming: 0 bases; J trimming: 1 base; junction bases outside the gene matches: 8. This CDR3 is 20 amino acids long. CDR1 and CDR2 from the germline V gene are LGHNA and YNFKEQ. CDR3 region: CASSQERATSGGVNTGELFF. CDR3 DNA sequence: TGTGCCAGCAGCCAAGAAAGAGCAACTAGCGGGGGGGTGAACACCGGGGAGCTGTTTTTT.

The CDR3 here is CSVVSGNQPQHF. The CDR3 DNA sequence: TGCAGCGTTGTCAGTGGTAATCAGCCCCAGCATTTT. This sequence joins TRBV29-1 and TRBJ1-5; D gene uncertain. Germline V gives CDR1 SQVTM, CDR2 ANQGSEA. The CDR3 runs 12 residues. The V end was cut by 4 bases, the J end by 4 bases, with 8 bases between. Using reference TRBV29-1 and TRBJ1-5 for the parts outside the CDR3, the full variable domain is SAVISQKPSRDICQRGTSLTIQCQVDSQVTMMFWYRQQPGQSLTLIATANQGSEATYESGFVIDKFPISRPNLTFSTLTVSNMSPEDSSIYLCSVVSGNQPQHFGDGTRLSIL.

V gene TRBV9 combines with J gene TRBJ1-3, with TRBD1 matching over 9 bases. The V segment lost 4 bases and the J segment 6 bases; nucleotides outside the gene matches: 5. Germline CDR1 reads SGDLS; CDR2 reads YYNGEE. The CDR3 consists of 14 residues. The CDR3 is CASSPQQGANTIYF. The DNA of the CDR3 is TGTGCCAGCAGCCCTCAACAGGGGGCAAACACCATATATTTT.

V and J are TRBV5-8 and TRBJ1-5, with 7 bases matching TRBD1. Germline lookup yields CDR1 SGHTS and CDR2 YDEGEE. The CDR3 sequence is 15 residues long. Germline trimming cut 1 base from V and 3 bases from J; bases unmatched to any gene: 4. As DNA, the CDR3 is TGTGCCAGCAGCTTGAGACAGGGAAACAATCAGCCCCAGCATTTT. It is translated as CASSLRQGNNQPQHF. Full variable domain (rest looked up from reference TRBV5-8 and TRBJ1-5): EAGVTQSPTHLIKTRGQQATLRCSPISGHTSVYWYQQALGLGLQFLLWYDEGEERNRGNFPPRFSGRQFPNYSSELNVNALELEDSALYLCASSLRQGNNQPQHFGDGTRLSIL.

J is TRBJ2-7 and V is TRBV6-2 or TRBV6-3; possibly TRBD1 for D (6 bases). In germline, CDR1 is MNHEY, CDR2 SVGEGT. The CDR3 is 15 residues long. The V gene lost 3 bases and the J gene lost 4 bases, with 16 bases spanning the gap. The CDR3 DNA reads TGTGCCAGCAGTTATACGGGACACCGACAATACGAGCAGTACTTC. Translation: CASSYTGHRQYEQYF.

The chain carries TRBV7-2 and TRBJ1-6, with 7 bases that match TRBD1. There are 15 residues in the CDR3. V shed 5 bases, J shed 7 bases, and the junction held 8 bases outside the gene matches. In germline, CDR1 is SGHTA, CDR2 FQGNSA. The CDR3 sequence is CASSPKQGWNSPLHF. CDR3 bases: TGTGCCAGCAGCCCAAAACAGGGGTGGAATTCACCCCTCCACTTT. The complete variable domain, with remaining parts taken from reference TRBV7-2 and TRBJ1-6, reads GAGVSQSPSNKVTEKGKDVELRCDPISGHTALYWYRQSLGQGLEFLIYFQGNSAPDKSGLPSDRFSAERTGGSVSTLTIQRTQQEDSAVYLCASSPKQGWNSPLHFGNGTRLTVT.

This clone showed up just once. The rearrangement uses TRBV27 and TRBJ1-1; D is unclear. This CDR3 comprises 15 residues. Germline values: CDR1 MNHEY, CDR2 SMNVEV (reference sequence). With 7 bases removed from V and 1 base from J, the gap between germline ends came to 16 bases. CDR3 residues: CASKERQTGNTEAFF. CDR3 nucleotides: TGTGCCAGCAAAGAGAGGCAAACGGGGAACACTGAAGCTTTCTTT.

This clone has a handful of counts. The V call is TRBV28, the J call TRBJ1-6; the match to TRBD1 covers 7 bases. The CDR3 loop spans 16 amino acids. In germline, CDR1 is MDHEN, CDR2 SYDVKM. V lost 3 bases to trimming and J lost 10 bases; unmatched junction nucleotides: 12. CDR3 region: CASSFHPGRGRSPLHF. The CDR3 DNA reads TGTGCCAGCAGTTTCCACCCGGGTAGGGGGCGATCACCCCTCCACTTT.

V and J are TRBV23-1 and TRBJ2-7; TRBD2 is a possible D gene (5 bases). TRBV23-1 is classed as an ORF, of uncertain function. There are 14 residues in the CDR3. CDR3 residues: CDPCGQKNFYEQYF. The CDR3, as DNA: TGCGATCCTTGCGGGCAGAAGAATTTCTACGAGCAGTACTTC.